This T cell receptor (beta chain) was sequenced in a study of regulatory dendritic cells for organ transplantation. Study at large: Regulatory dendritic cells came from monocytes given vitamin D3 and IL-10. On day 6, the dendritic cells were exposed to LPS.

Allogeneic regulatory or mature dendritic cells were co-cultured for under six days with CFSE-labeled sorted T cells at 1:10. CD4+ or CD8+ T cells were sorted as naive CD45RA+ or memory CD45RO+. Concerning this clone itself: Antigen unknown.

Using immunoSEQ multiplex PCR, the repertoire was profiled, and TCRdb retains in-frame clones only, with some absent. This repertoire shows about 21,000 clones, around 86% found once; its top ten account for under 0.3%. The study's findings and limits: The most alloreactive TCR clonotypes were found in resting memory CD8+ cells.

Sample: naive CD4+ T cells from blood cultured with dendritic cells. Subset reported: CD45RA+ naive T cells. The source of this sequence is a human donor in good health.

CDR3 amino acids: CAISESLFAAVNEKLFF. CDR3 nucleotides: TGTGCCATCAGTGAGTCCCTTTTCGCCGCGGTCAATGAAAAACTGTTTTTT. The rearrangement links TRBV10-3 to TRBJ1-4; D gene ambiguous. Trimming stripped 0 bases from V and 5 bases from J, with 16 bases between. CDR3 size: 17 residues. Germline V CDR1 and CDR2: ENHRY, SYGVKD.